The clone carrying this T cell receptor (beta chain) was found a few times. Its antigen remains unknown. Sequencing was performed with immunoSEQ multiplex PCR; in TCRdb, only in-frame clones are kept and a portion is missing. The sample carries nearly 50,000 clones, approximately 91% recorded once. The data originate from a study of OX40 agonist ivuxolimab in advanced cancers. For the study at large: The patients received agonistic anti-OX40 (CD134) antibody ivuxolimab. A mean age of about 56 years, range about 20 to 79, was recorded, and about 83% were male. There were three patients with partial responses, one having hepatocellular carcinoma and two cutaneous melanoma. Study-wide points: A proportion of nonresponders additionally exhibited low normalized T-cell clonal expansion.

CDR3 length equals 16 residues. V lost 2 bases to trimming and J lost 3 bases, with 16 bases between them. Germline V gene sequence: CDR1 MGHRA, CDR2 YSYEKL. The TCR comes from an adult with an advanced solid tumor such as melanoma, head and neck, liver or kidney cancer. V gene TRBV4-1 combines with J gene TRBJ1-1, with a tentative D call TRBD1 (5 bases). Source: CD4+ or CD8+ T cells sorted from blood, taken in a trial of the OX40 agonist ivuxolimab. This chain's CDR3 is CASSQRRGGRDTEAFF. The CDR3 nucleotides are TGCGCCAGCAGCCAAAGACGTGGGGGGAGGGACACTGAAGCTTTCTTT.